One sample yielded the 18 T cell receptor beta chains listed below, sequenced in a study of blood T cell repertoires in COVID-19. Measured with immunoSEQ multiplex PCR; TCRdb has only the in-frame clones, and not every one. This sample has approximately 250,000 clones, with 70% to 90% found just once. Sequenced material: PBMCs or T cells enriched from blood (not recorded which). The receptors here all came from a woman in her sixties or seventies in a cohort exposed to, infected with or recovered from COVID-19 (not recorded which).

The DNA for the CDR3 is TGTGCCTGGAGTGCCGCGAATGAAAAACTGTTTTTT. This gives the protein CAWSAANEKLFF. The V call is TRBV30, the J call TRBJ1-4, with D unclear. Deletions cut 1 base from V and 5 bases from J, with 5 bases between. The CDR3 has 12 amino acids. CDR1 GTSNPN and CDR2 SVGIG come from the germline V gene (reference sequence).

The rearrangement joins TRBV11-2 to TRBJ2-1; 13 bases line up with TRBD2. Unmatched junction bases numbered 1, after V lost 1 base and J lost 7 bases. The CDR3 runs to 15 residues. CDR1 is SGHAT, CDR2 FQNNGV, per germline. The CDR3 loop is CASSLGTSGSNEQFF. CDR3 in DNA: TGTGCCAGCAGCTTAGGGACTAGCGGGAGTAATGAGCAGTTCTTC.

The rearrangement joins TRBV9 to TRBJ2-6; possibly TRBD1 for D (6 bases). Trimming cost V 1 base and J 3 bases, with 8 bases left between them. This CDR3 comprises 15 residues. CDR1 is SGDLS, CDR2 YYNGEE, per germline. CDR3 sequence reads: CASSVTGYGANVLTF. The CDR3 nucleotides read TGTGCCAGCAGCGTAACAGGGTATGGGGCCAACGTCCTGACTTTC.

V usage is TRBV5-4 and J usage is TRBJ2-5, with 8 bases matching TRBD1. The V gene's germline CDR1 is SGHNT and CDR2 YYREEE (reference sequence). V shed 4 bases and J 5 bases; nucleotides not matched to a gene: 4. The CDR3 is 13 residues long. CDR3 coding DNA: TGTGCCAGCAGCGCGGACAGGGTTGAGACCCAGTACTTC. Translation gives CASSADRVETQYF.

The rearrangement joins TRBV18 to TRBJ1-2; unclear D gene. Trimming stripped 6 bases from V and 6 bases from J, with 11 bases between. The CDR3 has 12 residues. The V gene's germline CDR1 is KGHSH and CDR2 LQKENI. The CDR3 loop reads CASSPDRDGYTF. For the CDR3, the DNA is TGTGCCAGCTCCCCCGACCGGGATGGCTACACCTTC.

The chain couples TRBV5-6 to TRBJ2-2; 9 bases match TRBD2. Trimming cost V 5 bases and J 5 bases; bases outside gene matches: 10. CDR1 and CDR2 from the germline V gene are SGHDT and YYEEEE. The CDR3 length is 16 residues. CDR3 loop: CASRGGRALRTGELFF. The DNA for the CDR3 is TGTGCCAGCAGGGGCGGGAGGGCCTTGAGGACCGGGGAGCTGTTTTTT. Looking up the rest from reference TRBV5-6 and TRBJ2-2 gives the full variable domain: DAGVTQSPTHLIKTRGQQVTLRCSPKSGHDTVSWYQQALGQGPQFIFQYYEEEERQRGNFPDRFSGHQFPNYSSELNVNALLLGDSALYLCASRGGRALRTGELFFGEGSRLTVL.

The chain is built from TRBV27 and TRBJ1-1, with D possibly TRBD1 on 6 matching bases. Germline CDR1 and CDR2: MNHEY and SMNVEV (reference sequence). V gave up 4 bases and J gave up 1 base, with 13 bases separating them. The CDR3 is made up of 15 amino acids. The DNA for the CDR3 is TGTGCCAGCAGTTGGGGGGGGGCCAGGAACACTGAAGCTTTCTTT. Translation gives CASSWGGARNTEAFF.

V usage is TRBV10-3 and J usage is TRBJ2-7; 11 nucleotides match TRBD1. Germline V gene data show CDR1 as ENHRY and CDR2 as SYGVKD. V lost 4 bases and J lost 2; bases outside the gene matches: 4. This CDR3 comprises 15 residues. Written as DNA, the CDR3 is TGTGCCATCAGTGCCGGGACAGGGGGGGCCTACGAGCAGTACTTC. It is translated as CAISAGTGGAYEQYF.

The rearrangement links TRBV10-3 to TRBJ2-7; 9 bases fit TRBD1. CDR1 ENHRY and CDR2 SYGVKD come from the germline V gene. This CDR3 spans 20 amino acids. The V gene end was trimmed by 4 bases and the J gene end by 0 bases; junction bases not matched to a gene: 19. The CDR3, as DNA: TGTGCCATCAGTGGCAAACACTCTACAGGGGGCCTACCATACTCCTACGAGCAGTACTTC. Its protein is CAISGKHSTGGLPYSYEQYF.

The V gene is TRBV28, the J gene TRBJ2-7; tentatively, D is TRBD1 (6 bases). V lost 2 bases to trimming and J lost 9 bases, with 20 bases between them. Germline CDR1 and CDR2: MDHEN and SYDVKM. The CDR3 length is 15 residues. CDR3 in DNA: TGTGCCAGCAGTTTAATGTCCCGGGACATCTTGGGGCAGTACTTC. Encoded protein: CASSLMSRDILGQYF.

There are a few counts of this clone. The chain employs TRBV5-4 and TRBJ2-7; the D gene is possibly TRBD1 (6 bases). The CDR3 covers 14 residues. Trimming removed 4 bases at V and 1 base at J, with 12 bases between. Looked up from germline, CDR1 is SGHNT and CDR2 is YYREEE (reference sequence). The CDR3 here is CASSKGGNSYEQYF. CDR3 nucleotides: TGTGCCAGCAGCAAAGGGGGTAATTCCTACGAGCAGTACTTC.

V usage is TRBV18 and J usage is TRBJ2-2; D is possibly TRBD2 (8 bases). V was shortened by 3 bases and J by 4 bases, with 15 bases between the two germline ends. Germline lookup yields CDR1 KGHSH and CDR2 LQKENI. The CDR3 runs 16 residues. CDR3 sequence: CASSPSGDRSTGELFF. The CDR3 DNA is TGTGCCAGCTCACCTAGCGGGGACAGAAGCACCGGGGAGCTGTTTTTT.

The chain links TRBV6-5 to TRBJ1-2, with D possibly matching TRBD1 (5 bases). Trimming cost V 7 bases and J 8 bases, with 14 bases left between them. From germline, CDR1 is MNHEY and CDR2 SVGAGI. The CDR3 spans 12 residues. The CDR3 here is CASKDSTVGYTF. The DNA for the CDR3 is TGTGCCAGCAAAGACAGCACTGTCGGCTACACCTTC.

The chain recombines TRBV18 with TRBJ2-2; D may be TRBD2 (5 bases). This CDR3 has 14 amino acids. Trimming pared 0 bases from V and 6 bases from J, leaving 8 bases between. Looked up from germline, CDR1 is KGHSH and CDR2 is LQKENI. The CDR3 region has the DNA TGTGCCAGCTCACCACCGCGGGTGTCCGGGGAGCTGTTTTTT. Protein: CASSPPRVSGELFF.

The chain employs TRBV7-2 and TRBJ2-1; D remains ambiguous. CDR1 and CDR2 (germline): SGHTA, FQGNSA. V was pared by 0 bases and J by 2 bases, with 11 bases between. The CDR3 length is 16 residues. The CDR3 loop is CASSLAVGLTYNEQFF. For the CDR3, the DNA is TGTGCCAGCAGCTTAGCCGTTGGGCTAACCTACAATGAGCAGTTCTTC.

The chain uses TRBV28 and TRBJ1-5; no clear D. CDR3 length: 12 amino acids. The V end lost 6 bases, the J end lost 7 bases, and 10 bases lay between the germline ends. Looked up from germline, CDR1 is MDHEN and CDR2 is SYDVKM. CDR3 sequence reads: CASRELGQPQHF. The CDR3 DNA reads TGTGCCAGCAGGGAACTAGGGCAGCCCCAGCATTTT. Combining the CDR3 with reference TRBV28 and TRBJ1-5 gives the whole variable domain DVKVTQSSRYLVKRTGEKVFLECVQDMDHENMFWYRQDPGLGLRLIYFSYDVKMKEKGDIPEGYSVSREKKERFSLILESASTNQTSMYLCASRELGQPQHFGDGTRLSIL.

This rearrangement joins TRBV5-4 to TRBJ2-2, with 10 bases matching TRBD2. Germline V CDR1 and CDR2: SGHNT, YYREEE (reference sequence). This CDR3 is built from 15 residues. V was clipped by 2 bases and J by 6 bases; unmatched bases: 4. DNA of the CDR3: TGTGCCAGCAGCTTCCTAGCGGGAGATCCCGGGGAGCTGTTTTTT. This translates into CASSFLAGDPGELFF.

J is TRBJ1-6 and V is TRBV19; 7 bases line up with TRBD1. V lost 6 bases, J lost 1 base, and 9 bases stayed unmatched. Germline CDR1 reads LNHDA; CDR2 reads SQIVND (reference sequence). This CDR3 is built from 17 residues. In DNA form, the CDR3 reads TGTGCCAGTAGAACAGGGACAGTTCCATCCTATAATTCACCCCTCCACTTT. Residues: CASRTGTVPSYNSPLHF.